These T cell receptor beta chains were read from a single sample in a study of neurological immune-mediated disorders. MiXCR was run by TCRdb on the 5' RACE reads, yielding one entry per CDR3 protein. Found here are about 45,000 distinct CDR3 sequences, approximately 15% of them singletons; the top ten hold approximately 10%. Sequencing was done on a sample of PBMCs. Receptors were obtained from a man aged 30 to 45 in good health. The CDR3 runs from the conserved cysteine through the conserved F or W. The D gene is left open where the match is weak. Expanded clones are given a class, and other clones once, few, many or no size at all.

abundance: many
v_gene: TRBV16
d_gene: NA
j_gene: TRBJ1-5
CDR3nt: TGTGCCAGCAGCCCCGCACGGGGCAATCAGCCCCAGCATTTT
CDR3aa: CASSPARGNQPQHF

abundance: NA
v_gene: TRBV20-1
d_gene: NA
j_gene: TRBJ2-3
CDR3nt: TGCAGTGCTGGGGGAGGATTTGGAGAACAGAATGATACGCAGTATTTT
CDR3aa: CSAGGGFGEQNDTQYF

abundance: many
v_gene: TRBV27
d_gene: NA
j_gene: TRBJ2-7
CDR3nt: TGTGCCAGCTCCGACGGTAGGAACTCCTACGAGCAGTACTTC
CDR3aa: CASSDGRNSYEQYF

abundance: many
v_gene: TRBV7-9
d_gene: NA
j_gene: TRBJ1-4
CDR3nt: TGTGCCAGCAGCTCCCGGCGAGGCGGGGCAACTAATGAAAAACTGTTTTTT
CDR3aa: CASSSRRGGATNEKLFF

abundance: many
v_gene: TRBV5-1
d_gene: NA
j_gene: TRBJ2-7
CDR3nt: TGCGCCAGCAGCTGGACGTCCTCGAGCGAGCAGTACTTC
CDR3aa: CASSWTSSSEQYF

abundance: many
v_gene: TRBV6-4
d_gene: TRBD2
j_gene: TRBJ2-1
CDR3nt: TGTGCCAGCCGACGGGAGGGCGAGTCCTACAATGAGCAGTTCTTC
CDR3aa: CASRREGESYNEQFF

abundance: many
v_gene: TRBV7-2
d_gene: TRBD2
j_gene: TRBJ2-7
CDR3nt: TGTGCCAGCAGCTTAGCGCTAGCGGTGCCTAGGGAGCAGTACTTC
CDR3aa: CASSLALAVPREQYF

abundance: many
v_gene: TRBV20-1
d_gene: NA
j_gene: TRBJ1-5
CDR3nt: TGCAGTGCTAGATCCGGTCAGCCCCAGCATTTT
CDR3aa: CSARSGQPQHF

abundance: many
v_gene: TRBV7-9
d_gene: TRBD1
j_gene: TRBJ1-2
CDR3nt: TGTGCCAGCAGTTCCGAACAGGGGGCTGTTCGTGGCTACACCTTC
CDR3aa: CASSSEQGAVRGYTF

abundance: few
v_gene: TRBV6-6
d_gene: NA
j_gene: TRBJ2-2
CDR3nt: TGTGCCAGCAGCCCTTCCCACAGGGCGAACACCGGGGAGCTGTTTTTT
CDR3aa: CASSPSHRANTGELFF

abundance: many
v_gene: TRBV20-1
d_gene: TRBD2
j_gene: TRBJ2-3
CDR3nt: TGCAGTGCTCTTAGCGGGAGGGAGCTAGATACGCAGTATTTT
CDR3aa: CSALSGRELDTQYF

abundance: many
v_gene: TRBV5-5
d_gene: TRBD2
j_gene: TRBJ2-1
CDR3nt: TGTGCCAGCAGCTTGGACGGGAGGTCCTACAATGAGCAGTTCTTC
CDR3aa: CASSLDGRSYNEQFF

abundance: many
v_gene: TRBV30
d_gene: TRBD2
j_gene: TRBJ2-1
CDR3nt: TGTGCCTGCAACGGACTAGCGGGAGATTGGGGGAATGAGCAGTTCTTC
CDR3aa: CACNGLAGDWGNEQFF

abundance: many
v_gene: TRBV9
d_gene: NA
j_gene: TRBJ2-3
CDR3nt: TGTGCCAGCAGCGTTAGTCCTAGCACAGATACGCAGTATTTT
CDR3aa: CASSVSPSTDTQYF

abundance: many
v_gene: TRBV5-5
d_gene: TRBD2
j_gene: TRBJ2-1
CDR3nt: TGTGCCAGCAGCTGGACGGGACTAGCGGGAGGTGGCAATGAGCAGTTCTTC
CDR3aa: CASSWTGLAGGGNEQFF